A selection of T cell receptor beta chains follows, all from one sample in a study of CD8+ T cells in alopecia areata. Profiled with immunoSEQ multiplex PCR; TCRdb holds only in-frame clones, not every one. The sample holds 120,000 or so clones, around 50% seen once. Sequencing was performed on NKG2D-low CD8+ T cells sorted from blood. Receptors were obtained from a human donor with alopecia areata. The conserved cysteine and the conserved F or W are not part of the CDR3 here.

TRBV29-1	TRBJ2-4	SVLGLDVAKNIQY
TRBV4-1	TRBJ2-1	ASSQGGTGTYNEQF
TRBV10-3	TRBJ2-1	AAAPLREETYNEQF
TRBV29-1	TRBJ1-3	SVVDRAGNTIY
TRBV7-8	TRBJ1-1	ASSFGTGGEAF
TRBV29-1	TRBJ2-7	SVSSVYEQY
TRBV28	TRBJ1-3	ASSPRAGNTIY
TRBV29-1	TRBJ2-3	SVTSGGGDTQY
TRBV29-1	TRBJ2-2	SVEAGDVGGEGELF
TRBV27	TRBJ2-3	ASGQDHSTDTQY
TRBV6-5	TRBJ2-3	ASSLGDTQY
TRBV25-1	TRBJ1-4	ASSDEGQGAPNEKLF
TRBV5-1	TRBJ2-5	ASSLVSGLQETQY
TRBV29-1	TRBJ1-1	SVEVVQIRNTEAF
TRBV29-1	TRBJ2-7	SVDLGTSGGPSYEQY
TRBV29-1	TRBJ2-5	SVASRGAETQY
TRBV6-5	TRBJ1-2	ASSYSGYGYT
TRBV13	TRBJ1-1	ASSSAGITEAF
TRBV29-1	TRBJ2-1	SVEDVTGALSNEQF
TRBV6-5	TRBJ1-2	ASSYGRAYGYT
TRBV5-1	TRBJ2-7	ASSLTAEGSYEQY
TRBV7-3	TRBJ2-4	ASSGQGEAKNIQY
TRBV29-1	TRBJ1-5	SVVTRERHLMPQH